Sequencing of this TCR beta chain was carried out in a study of T cell responses to AZD1222 COVID-19 vaccine. This CDR3 comprises 11 residues. Trimming left V 5 bases short and J 13 bases short, with 14 bases between. The germline V gene encodes CDR1 SEHNR and CDR2 FQNEAQ (reference sequence). Clones were read by immunoSEQ multiplex PCR, and TCRdb kept only the in-frame ones, dropping some. The table records roughly 70,000 clones, 70% to 90% of them present only once. The chain has TRBV7-9 and TRBJ1-2; D is ambiguous. The material sequenced was peripheral blood, taken 28 days after the second AZD1222 dose. This clonotype was obtained from an adult who received the AZD1222 COVID-19 vaccine. The chain's CDR3 is CASSHDVVFTF. The CDR3 coding sequence is TGTGCCAGCAGCCACGACGTGGTTTTCACCTTC.